The 17 T cell receptor beta chains below all came from one sample that was sequenced in a study of metastatic and nonmetastatic thyroid tumors. No treatment had been given to any patient before thyroid surgery. TCRdb re-called the PCR reads via MiXCR. The repertoire holds about 23,000 clones, with more than 12% as singletons. The sequencing input was tumor tissue. Receptors were obtained from a female donor with papillary thyroid cancer or a benign thyroid nodule (not recorded which). Some clones in this sample may be carry-over from other donors' samples.

This rearrangement joins TRBV7-3 to TRBJ2-3; 12 bases align to TRBD2. Germline loops: CDR1 SGHTA, CDR2 FQGTGA. Trimming at V came to 5 bases and at J to 0 bases, leaving 3 bases not matched to a gene. This CDR3 is built from 16 residues. The CDR3 DNA is TGTGCCAGCAGCCTGGGGACTAGCGGGAGCACAGATACGCAGTATTTT. Translated, it gives CASSLGTSGSTDTQYF.

This clone was seen many times. Because the CDR3 is missing its conserved closing phenylalanine or tryptophan, this is likely a read error. The chain carries TRBV27 and TRBJ2-7, with D tentatively TRBD1 or TRBD2 (5 bases each). V was shortened by 4 bases and J by 2 bases, with 15 bases between the two germline ends. This CDR3 region has 15 residues. CDR1 is MNHEY, CDR2 SMNVEV, per germline (reference sequence). CDR3 nucleotides: TGTGCCAGCAGTTCACTAGGGACCGCCGCCTACGAGCAGTACCTC. Its translation is CASSSLGTAAYEQYL.

This clone has at least ten counts. A much bigger clone sits one base away, suggesting this may be a read error. This chain links TRBV6-5 with TRBJ2-7; no clear D. CDR3 length: 10 amino acids. From germline, CDR1 is MNHEY and CDR2 SVGAGI. The CDR3: CASSNYGQYF. As DNA, the CDR3 is TGTGCCAGCAGTAACTACGGGCAGTACTTC.

This clone was counted at least ten times. This chain joins TRBV3-1 and TRBJ1-5; TRBD1 matches 10 bases. This CDR3 is built from 17 residues. J gave up 6 bases and V 3 bases, and 11 bases lay outside the gene matches. The germline gives CDR1 LGHDT, CDR2 YNNKEL (reference sequence). DNA of the CDR3: TGTGCCAGCAGCCAGATTCCTTCGGGACAGGGGAGTCAGCCCCAGCATTTT. The encoded protein is CASSQIPSGQGSQPQHF.

Ten or more counts support this clone. A junction end diverges from the germline sequence, so it may reflect a read error. V gene TRBV15 combines with J gene TRBJ1-6, with D possibly TRBD1 on 5 matching bases. Germline CDR1 and CDR2: LNHNV and YYDKDF (reference sequence). The CDR3 consists of 15 residues. CDR3 in amino acids: CATGGGGSYNSPLRF. The CDR3 DNA follows: TGTGCCACCGGCGGGGGGGGGTCCTATAATTCACCCCTCCGCTTT.

This clone was counted at least ten times. A clone one base away is much larger, so this may be a read error. Other DNA sequences of this sample code for an identical CDR3. The rearrangement links TRBV6-1 to TRBJ1-1; TRBD1 is a possible D gene (5 bases). From germline, CDR1 is MNHNS and CDR2 SASEGT. V gave up 1 base and J gave up 8 bases, with 17 bases separating them. The CDR3 spans 15 residues. CDR3 bases: TGTGCCAGCAGTGAAGTAGTAAAGTTCAAGGGGGAAGCTTTCTTT. It specifies CASSEVVKFKGEAFF.

This clone has only a few counts. For the CDR3, the DNA is TGTGCCAGCAGTGACGGACAGGGGAACAATGAGCAGTTCTTC. This translates into CASSDGQGNNEQFF. The gene calls are TRBV6-4 and TRBJ2-1, with TRBD1 matching over 9 bases. CDR1 is MRHNA, CDR2 SNTAGT, per germline. V lost 2 bases to trimming and J lost 5 bases; unmatched junction nucleotides: 1. This CDR3 comprises 14 residues.

This clone has a handful of counts. One end of the junction varies from germline; a read error may be responsible. This sequence joins TRBV27 and TRBJ1-2, with D maybe TRBD1 (5 bases). The CDR3 is 15 residues long. The germline V gene has CDR1 MNHEY and CDR2 SMNVEV (reference sequence). CDR3 residues: CSSSFYGAGKDVYTF. As DNA, the CDR3 is TGTTCCAGCAGTTTTTATGGGGCAGGGAAAGATGTCTACACCTTC.

This clone came up many times. The chain couples TRBV24-1 to TRBJ2-3; 7 positions agree with TRBD1. V gave up 9 bases and J gave up 6 bases; unmatched junction bases: 14. CDR3 length equals 15 residues. The germline V gene has CDR1 KGHDR and CDR2 SFDVKD. CDR3 sequence reads: CATSQGTGAMDTQYF. The CDR3 DNA is TGTGCCACCTCCCAGGGTACAGGGGCTATGGATACGCAGTATTTT.

This clone was recorded many times. The gene calls are TRBV28 and TRBJ1-1; 8 bases map to TRBD1. The CDR3 spans 16 residues. J lost 4 bases, V lost 6 bases, and 13 bases had no gene match. Germline lookup yields CDR1 MDHEN and CDR2 SYDVKM. For the CDR3, the DNA is TGTGCCAGCAGACCAGGGTCTAGGACAGGGAGCACTGAAGCTTTCTTT. Amino acids: CASRPGSRTGSTEAFF.

This sequence joins TRBV2 and TRBJ1-5, with TRBD1 as a possible D gene (5 bases). This CDR3 is 18 amino acids long. Trimming cost V 0 bases and J 6 bases, with 21 bases left between them. Germline CDR1 SNHLY, CDR2 FYNNEI. The DNA of the CDR3 is TGTGCCAGCAGTGAAGCGCTTCAGGGTTACGAGAGGGCTCAGCCCCAGCATTTT. This translates into CASSEALQGYERAQPQHF.

Ten or more counts support this clone. V usage is TRBV9 and J usage is TRBJ1-4; tentatively, D is TRBD1 (5 bases). CDR1 and CDR2 (germline): SGDLS, YYNGEE. CDR3 size: 14 residues. V was shortened by 3 bases and J by 6 bases, with 12 bases between the two germline ends. CDR3 sequence (DNA): TGTGCCAGCAGCGAGACAGTGGGGGATGAAAAACTGTTTTTT. Protein product: CASSETVGDEKLFF. The whole variable domain, remainder taken from reference TRBV9 and TRBJ1-4, is DSGVTQTPKHLITATGQRVTLRCSPRSGDLSVYWYQQSLDQGLQFLIQYYNGEERAKGNILERFSAQQFPDLHSELNLSSLELGDSALYFCASSETVGDEKLFFGSGTQLSVL.

By sample fraction, this clone is medium-sized. The chain is built from TRBV3-1 and TRBJ1-5; D not certain. This CDR3 spans 13 amino acids. Germline values: CDR1 LGHDT, CDR2 YNNKEL (reference sequence). Trimming took off 0 bases at V and 7 bases at J, with 7 bases between the two ends. This chain's CDR3 is CASSQDPGQPQHF. In DNA, the CDR3 is TGTGCCAGCAGCCAAGATCCAGGCCAGCCCCAGCATTTT.

This clone was observed at least ten times. V gene TRBV7-3 combines with J gene TRBJ2-1, with D uncertain. Germline CDR1 and CDR2: SGHTA and FQGTGA. This CDR3 is 15 amino acids long. The V end was cut by 5 bases, the J end by 3 bases, with 14 bases between. The CDR3 region is CASSPTMGNYNEQFF. CDR3 sequence (DNA): TGTGCCAGCAGCCCAACAATGGGGAACTACAATGAGCAGTTCTTC. The full variable domain, rest sourced from reference TRBV7-3 and TRBJ2-1, is GAGVSQTPSNKVTEKGKYVELRCDPISGHTALYWYRQSLGQGPEFLIYFQGTGAADDSGLPNDRFFAVRPEGSVSTLKIQRTERGDSAVYLCASSPTMGNYNEQFFGPGTRLTVL.

This clone was counted many times. The genes are TRBV12-3 or TRBV12-4 and TRBJ2-7; D ambiguous. The CDR3 loop spans 13 amino acids. Between the trimmed V and J ends, which lost 2 bases and 0 bases, there was a span of 5 bases. In DNA form, the CDR3 reads TGTGCCAGCAGTTTAACAGTCTCCTACGAGCAGTACTTC. Protein: CASSLTVSYEQYF.

This clone was observed a handful of times. The rearrangement uses TRBV12-3 or TRBV12-4 and TRBJ2-2; TRBD1 matches 7 bases. After removal of 2 bases from V and 1 base from J, the junction contained 4 bases not matched to a gene. The CDR3 consists of 16 residues. The CDR3 region has the DNA TGTGCCAGCAGTTTAATGGGGACAGAGAACACCGGGGAGCTGTTTTTT. Protein: CASSLMGTENTGELFF.

Many counts were recorded for this clone. This rearrangement joins TRBV20-1 to TRBJ1-1; TRBD1 matches 8 bases. With V trimmed by 6 bases and J by 3 bases, 6 bases remained unmatched. CDR1 and CDR2 from the germline V gene are DFQATT and SNEGSKA (reference sequence). There are 13 residues in the CDR3. The CDR3 DNA reads as TGCAGTGCGGTGACAGGGGCCTACACTGAAGCTTTCTTT. Translating it yields CSAVTGAYTEAFF.